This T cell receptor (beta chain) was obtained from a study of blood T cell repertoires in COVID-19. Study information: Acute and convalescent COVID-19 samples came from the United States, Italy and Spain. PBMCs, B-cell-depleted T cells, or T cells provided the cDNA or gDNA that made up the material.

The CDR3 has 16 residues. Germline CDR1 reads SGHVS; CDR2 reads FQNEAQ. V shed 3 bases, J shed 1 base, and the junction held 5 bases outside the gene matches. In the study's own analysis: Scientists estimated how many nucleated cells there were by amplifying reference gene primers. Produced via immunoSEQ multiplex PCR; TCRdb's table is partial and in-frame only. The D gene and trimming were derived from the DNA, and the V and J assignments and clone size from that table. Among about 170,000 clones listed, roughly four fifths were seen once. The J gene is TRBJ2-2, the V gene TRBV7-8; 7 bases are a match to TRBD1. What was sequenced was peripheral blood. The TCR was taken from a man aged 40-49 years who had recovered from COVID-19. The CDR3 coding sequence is TGTGCCAGCAGCTTGGGAAGGACAGGGAACACCGGGGAGCTGTTTTTT. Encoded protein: CASSLGRTGNTGELFF. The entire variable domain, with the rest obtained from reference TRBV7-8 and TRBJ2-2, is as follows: GAGVSQSPRYKVAKRGQDVALRCDPISGHVSLFWYQQALGQGPEFLTYFQNEAQLDKSGLPSDRFFAERPEGSVSTLKIQRTQQEDSAVYLCASSLGRTGNTGELFFGEGSRLTVL.